This note documents a single TCR beta chain sequence. In the authors' workflow: The assay estimated nucleated cells by amplifying reference gene primers. Clones were sequenced by immunoSEQ multiplex PCR, and TCRdb holds only the in-frame ones, with some missing. From that table come the V and J calls and clone size; the DNA was used to work out D and trimming. The repertoire holds about 180,000 clones, with approximately 83% as singletons. This record belongs to a study of blood T cell repertoires in COVID-19. About the study: Sites across the United States, Italy and Spain contributed samples from acute and convalescent COVID-19. T cells, B-cell-depleted T cells, or PBMCs supplied cDNA or gDNA.

CDR3 length: 14 residues. The V gene lost 5 bases and the J gene lost 1 base, with 8 bases spanning the gap. In germline, CDR1 is LNHDA, CDR2 SQIVND (reference sequence). The receptor comes from a human donor with active or convalescent COVID-19. The donor label of this sample is uncertain. The rearrangement uses TRBV19 and TRBJ1-4; D gene unclear. What was sequenced was peripheral blood. The DNA for the CDR3 is TGTGCCAGTAGTCCGGGGTTAACTAATGAAAAACTGTTTTTT. This gives the protein CASSPGLTNEKLFF.